Listed below are T cell receptor beta chains from one sample, sequenced in a study of T cells in Graves' hyperthyroidism and ophthalmopathy. TCRdb reprocessed the multiplex PCR reads with MiXCR, giving one entry per CDR3 protein. This sample has around 340,000 distinct CDR3 sequences, with over 20% found just once. Sequenced input: blood. These receptors originate from a woman aged 50 to 60 with Graves' hyperthyroidism. Both conserved end residues are part of each CDR3. D genes are given only for firm matches. Not all rows give a size; the values are once, few, many and, for expanded clones, a class.

V gene,clone size,D gene,J gene,CDR3 DNA,CDR3 protein
TRBV4-1,.,.,TRBJ1-3,TGCGCCAGCAGCCGCACGAGGGGTTCACCTTCTACCCCCTCTCTCTCTGGAAACACCATATATTTT,CASSRTRGSPSTPSLSGNTIYF
TRBV20-1,many,.,TRBJ1-2,TGCAGTGCTAGGGGTTTAAGTTCATATGGCTACACCTTC,CSARGLSSYGYTF
TRBV20-1,.,.,TRBJ2-1,TGCAGTGCGACGCGGTTCAGCTCCTACAATGAGCAGTTCTTC,CSATRFSSYNEQFF
TRBV5-1,medium-sized,.,TRBJ2-7,TGCGCCAGCAGCTTGGACACAGGGATTGAGCAGTACTTC,CASSLDTGIEQYF
TRBV6-1,many,TRBD2,TRBJ2-1,TGTGCCAGCAGGACCCCCTCCGGGACTAGTCTCAATGAGCAGTTCTTC,CASRTPSGTSLNEQFF
TRBV5-1,.,.,TRBJ1-2,TGTGCCAGCAGCTTAAAGGGGGGGCATGGCTACACCTTC,CASSLKGGHGYTF
TRBV27,many,TRBD2,TRBJ2-7,TGTGCCAGCAGTTTCGCACGACGGGACCGCGGGAGGCCCTCCTACGAGCAGTACTTC,CASSFARRDRGRPSYEQYF
TRBV27,.,.,TRBJ2-3,TGTGCCAGCTCGGGATACACAGATACGCAGTATTTT,CASSGYTDTQYF
TRBV7-3,.,TRBD2,TRBJ2-5,TGTGCCAGCAGCTTAAACGGGAGGGGTAGGGAGACCCAGTACTTC,CASSLNGRGRETQYF
TRBV9,many,.,TRBJ2-7,TGTGCCAGCAGCGTAGGGGGTGGAGGGCCACCCTACGAGCAGTACTTC,CASSVGGGGPPYEQYF
TRBV2,many,.,TRBJ1-3,TGTGCCAGCAGTGAAGTGAGGGGTATCTCTGGAAACACCATATATTTT,CASSEVRGISGNTIYF
TRBV28,few,TRBD1,TRBJ1-2,TGTGCCAGCAGTTTCCAAGGACAGGGTCCCGGCTACACCTTC,CASSFQGQGPGYTF
TRBV5-1,many,.,TRBJ1-5,TGCGCCAGCAGCCCGCAGGGGCAACAGCCCCAGCATTTT,CASSPQGQQPQHF
TRBV7-2,.,.,TRBJ2-3,TGTGCCAGCAGTCTAGAGGCTCCTGGTAGCACAGATACGCAGTATTTT,CASSLEAPGSTDTQYF
TRBV2,many,.,TRBJ1-2,TGTGCCAGCAGTGAGGGGCCGATCTATGGCTACACCTTC,CASSEGPIYGYTF
TRBV12-3/TRBV12-4,many,.,TRBJ1-2,TGTGCCAGCAGTGTCCGGAGGGGGTTGGGATATGGCTACACCTTC,CASSVRRGLGYGYTF
TRBV12-3/TRBV12-4,.,.,TRBJ1-2,TGTGCCAGCAGGAGGGAACCTAATTATAACTATGGCTACACCTTC,CASRREPNYNYGYTF
TRBV20-1,many,TRBD1,TRBJ2-1,TGCAGTGCGCCGGGACAGGGGTACAATGAGCAGTTCTTC,CSAPGQGYNEQFF
TRBV5-1,many,.,TRBJ2-3,TGCGCCAGCAGCTTGAGATCGGGGGCTAGCACAGATACGCAGTATTTT,CASSLRSGASTDTQYF
TRBV4-1,many,TRBD1,TRBJ2-3,TGCGCCAGCAGCCGATGGGACAGGGGGCCAGATACGCAGTATTTT,CASSRWDRGPDTQYF
TRBV5-6,.,TRBD2,TRBJ2-3,TGTGCCAGCAGTCTTACACGAGCGGGGTCTTTCACAGATACGCAGTATTTT,CASSLTRAGSFTDTQYF
TRBV28,many,TRBD1,TRBJ1-4,TGTGCCAGCAGTAGACAGGGTGTGTTTTCTGAAAAACTGTTTTTT,CASSRQGVFSEKLFF
TRBV6-2/TRBV6-3,many,.,TRBJ1-5,TGTGCCAGCAGTTACTCGGAAGGCCTCCCAAATCAGCCCCAGCATTTT,CASSYSEGLPNQPQHF
TRBV6-1,many,TRBD2,TRBJ2-7,TGTGCCAGCAGTTGGGGACTAGGGAACTCCTACGAGCAGTACTTC,CASSWGLGNSYEQYF
TRBV7-9,.,TRBD2,TRBJ2-3,TGTGCCAGCAGCTTAGTAGCGGGGGGGCCCAACGCAGATACGCAGTATTTT,CASSLVAGGPNADTQYF
TRBV6-1,many,.,TRBJ2-7,TGTGCCAGCAGTGAAACGGCAGGGCTCGAGCAGTACTTC,CASSETAGLEQYF
TRBV12-3/TRBV12-4,many,.,TRBJ2-6,TGTGCCAGCAGTTTGGGTCTGGTCGGCTCTGGGGCCAACGTCCTGACTTTC,CASSLGLVGSGANVLTF
TRBV7-9,many,.,TRBJ2-7,TGTGCCAGCAGCCCCGACAACTCTCCCTACGAGCAGTACTTC,CASSPDNSPYEQYF
TRBV3-1,many,TRBD1,TRBJ1-2,TGTGCCAGCAGCCAAGTTACAGGGGACTATGGCTACACCTTC,CASSQVTGDYGYTF